This T cell receptor (beta chain) emerged from a study of blood T cell repertoires in COVID-19. Study overall: T cells, B-cell-depleted T cells, or PBMCs supplied cDNA or gDNA.

Here immunoSEQ multiplex PCR was the method, and the copy in TCRdb shows in-frame clones only, minus some. The sample shows about 280,000 clones, approximately 90% of them seen only once. Self-reported history from a screening survey and questionnaire set each donor's cohort. Trimming removed 2 bases from V and 2 bases from J, with 8 bases in between. From germline, CDR1 is SGHNT and CDR2 YYREEE (reference sequence). The CDR3 runs 14 residues. On this clone itself: The sample contains more than one DNA sequence encoding this CDR3.

The chain links TRBV5-4 to TRBJ1-5; D is possibly TRBD1 (5 bases). The source of this sequence is a woman in her forties who had recovered from COVID-19. The specimen sequenced was PBMCs or T cells enriched from blood (not recorded which). In nucleotides, the CDR3 is TGTGCCAGCAGCTTAGCGGGGGGCAATCAGCCCCAGCATTTT. As protein: CASSLAGGNQPQHF. Filled out from reference TRBV5-4 and TRBJ1-5, the complete variable domain reads ETGVTQSPTHLIKTRGQQVTLRCSSQSGHNTVSWYQQALGQGPQFIFQYYREEENGRGNFPPRFSGLQFPNYSSELNVNALELDDSALYLCASSLAGGNQPQHFGDGTRLSIL.